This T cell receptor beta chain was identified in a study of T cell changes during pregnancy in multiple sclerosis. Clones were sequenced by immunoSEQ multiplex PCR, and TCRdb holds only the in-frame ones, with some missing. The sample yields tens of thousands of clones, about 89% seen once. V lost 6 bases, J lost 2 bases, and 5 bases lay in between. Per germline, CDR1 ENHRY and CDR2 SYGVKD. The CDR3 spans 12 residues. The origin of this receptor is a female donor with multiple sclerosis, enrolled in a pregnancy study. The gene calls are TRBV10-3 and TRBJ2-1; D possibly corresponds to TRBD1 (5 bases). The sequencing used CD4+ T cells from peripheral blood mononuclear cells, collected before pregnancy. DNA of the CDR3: TGTGCCATCAGGGACACCTACAATGAGCAGTTCTTC. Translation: CAIRDTYNEQFF.